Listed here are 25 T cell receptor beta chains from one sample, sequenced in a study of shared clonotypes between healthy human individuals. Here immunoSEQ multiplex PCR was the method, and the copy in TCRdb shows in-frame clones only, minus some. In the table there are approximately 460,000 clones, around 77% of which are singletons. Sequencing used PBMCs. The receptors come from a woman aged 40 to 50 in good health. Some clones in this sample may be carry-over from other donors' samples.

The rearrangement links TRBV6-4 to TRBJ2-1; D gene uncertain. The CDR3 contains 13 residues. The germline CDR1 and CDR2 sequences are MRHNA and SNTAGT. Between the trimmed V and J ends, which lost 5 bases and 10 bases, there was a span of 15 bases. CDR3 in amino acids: CASSPHPGREQFF. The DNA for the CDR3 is TGTGCCAGCAGTCCTCACCCCGGTCGGGAGCAGTTCTTC.

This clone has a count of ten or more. In DNA form, the CDR3 reads TGTGCCAGCAGTGAACAAGAGGAGGGCTACGAGCAGTACTTC. This translates into CASSEQEEGYEQYF. The V gene is TRBV6-1, the J gene TRBJ2-7; the D gene is possibly TRBD2 (6 bases). The V and J ends lost 2 bases and 3 bases respectively, with 11 bases between them. Looked up from germline, CDR1 is MNHNS and CDR2 is SASEGT. This CDR3 comprises 14 residues.

This CDR3 is CASSLPRSGKSYNEQFF. CDR3 sequence (DNA): TGTGCCAGCAGCCTCCCCCGGTCGGGGAAGTCCTACAATGAGCAGTTCTTC. The chain joins TRBV14 to TRBJ2-1, with a weak D call TRBD2 (5 bases). Trimming removed 4 bases at V and 1 base at J, with 17 bases between. The CDR3 runs 17 residues. CDR1 SGHDN and CDR2 FVKESK come from the germline V gene. Full variable domain (outside the CDR3, taken from reference TRBV14 and TRBJ2-1): EAGVTQFPSHSVIEKGQTVTLRCDPISGHDNLYWYRRVMGKEIKFLLHFVKESKQDESGMPNNRFLAERTGGTYSTLKVQPAELEDSGVYFCASSLPRSGKSYNEQFFGPGTRLTVL.

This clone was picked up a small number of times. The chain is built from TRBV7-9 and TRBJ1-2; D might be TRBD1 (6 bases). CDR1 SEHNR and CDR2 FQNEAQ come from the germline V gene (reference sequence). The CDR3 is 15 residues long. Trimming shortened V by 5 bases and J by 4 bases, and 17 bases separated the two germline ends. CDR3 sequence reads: CASSVTGAWGYGYTF. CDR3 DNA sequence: TGTGCCAGCAGCGTCACGGGGGCTTGGGGCTATGGCTACACCTTC.

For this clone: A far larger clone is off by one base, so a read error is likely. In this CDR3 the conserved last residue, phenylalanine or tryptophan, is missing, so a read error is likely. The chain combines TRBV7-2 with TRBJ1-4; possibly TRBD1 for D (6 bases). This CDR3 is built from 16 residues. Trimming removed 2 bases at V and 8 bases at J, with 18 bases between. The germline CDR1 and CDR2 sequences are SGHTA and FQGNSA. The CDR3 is CASSLFPGGSGEKLFS. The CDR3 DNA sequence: TGTGCCAGCAGCTTATTCCCGGGGGGCTCGGGAGAAAAACTGTTTTCT.

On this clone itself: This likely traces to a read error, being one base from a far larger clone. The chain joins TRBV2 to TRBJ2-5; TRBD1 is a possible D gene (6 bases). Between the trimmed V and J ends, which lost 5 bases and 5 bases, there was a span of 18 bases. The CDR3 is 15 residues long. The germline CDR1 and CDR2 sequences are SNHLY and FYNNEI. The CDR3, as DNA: TGTGCCAGCAGTCCGGACGGGACACTTGGTGAGACCCAGTACTTC. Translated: CASSPDGTLGETQYF.

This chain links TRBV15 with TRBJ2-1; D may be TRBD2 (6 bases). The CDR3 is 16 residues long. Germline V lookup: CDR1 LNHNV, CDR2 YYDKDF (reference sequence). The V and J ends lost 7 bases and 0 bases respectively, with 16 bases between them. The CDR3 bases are TGTGCCACCACCCCAGCGGGTAAAAGCTCCTACAATGAGCAGTTCTTC. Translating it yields CATTPAGKSSYNEQFF.

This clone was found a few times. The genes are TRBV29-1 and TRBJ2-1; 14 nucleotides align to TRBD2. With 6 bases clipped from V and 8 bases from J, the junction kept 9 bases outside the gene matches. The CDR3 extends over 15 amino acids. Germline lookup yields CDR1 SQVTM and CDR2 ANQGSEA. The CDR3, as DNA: TGCAGCGTCGCGGGACTAGCGGGAGTTTTCGATGAGCAGTTCTTC. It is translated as CSVAGLAGVFDEQFF.

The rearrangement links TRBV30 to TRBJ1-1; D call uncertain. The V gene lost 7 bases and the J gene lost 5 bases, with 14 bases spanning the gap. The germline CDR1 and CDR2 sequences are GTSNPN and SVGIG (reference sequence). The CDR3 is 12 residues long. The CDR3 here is CASDERHTEAFF. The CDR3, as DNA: TGTGCCTCGGACGAACGCCATACTGAAGCTTTCTTT.

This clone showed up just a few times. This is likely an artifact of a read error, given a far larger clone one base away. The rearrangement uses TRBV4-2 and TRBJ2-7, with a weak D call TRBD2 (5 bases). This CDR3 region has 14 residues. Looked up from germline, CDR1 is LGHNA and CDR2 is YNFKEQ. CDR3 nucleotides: TGTGCCAGCAGCCCTGGACTGGAAACGTCCGAGCAGCACTTC. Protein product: CASSPGLETSEQHF.

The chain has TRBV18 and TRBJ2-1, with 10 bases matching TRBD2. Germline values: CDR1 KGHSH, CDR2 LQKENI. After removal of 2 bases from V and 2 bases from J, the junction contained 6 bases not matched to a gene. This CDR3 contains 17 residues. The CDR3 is CASSPKTSGQTYNEQFF. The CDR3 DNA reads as TGTGCCAGCTCACCAAAGACTAGCGGGCAGACCTACAATGAGCAGTTCTTC.

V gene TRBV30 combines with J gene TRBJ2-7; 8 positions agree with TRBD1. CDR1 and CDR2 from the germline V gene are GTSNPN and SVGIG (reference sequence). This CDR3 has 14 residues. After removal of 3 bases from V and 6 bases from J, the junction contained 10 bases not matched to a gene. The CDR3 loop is CAWRGPPGGREQYF. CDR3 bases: TGTGCCTGGAGGGGTCCTCCAGGGGGCCGCGAGCAGTACTTC.

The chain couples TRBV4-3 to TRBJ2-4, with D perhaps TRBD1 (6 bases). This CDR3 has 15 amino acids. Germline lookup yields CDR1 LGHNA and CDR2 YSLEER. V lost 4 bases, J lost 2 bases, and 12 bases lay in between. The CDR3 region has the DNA TGCGCCAGCAGCCGAATACAGGGATCCAAAAACATTCAGTACTTC. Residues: CASSRIQGSKNIQYF.

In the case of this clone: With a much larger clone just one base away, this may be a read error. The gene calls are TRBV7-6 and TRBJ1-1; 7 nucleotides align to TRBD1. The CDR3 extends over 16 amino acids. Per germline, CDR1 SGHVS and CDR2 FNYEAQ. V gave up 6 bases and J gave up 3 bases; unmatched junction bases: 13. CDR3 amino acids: CASSTTGDLLDTEAFF. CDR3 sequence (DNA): TGTGCCAGCAGTACTACAGGGGACCTTTTGGACACTGAAGCTTTCTTT.

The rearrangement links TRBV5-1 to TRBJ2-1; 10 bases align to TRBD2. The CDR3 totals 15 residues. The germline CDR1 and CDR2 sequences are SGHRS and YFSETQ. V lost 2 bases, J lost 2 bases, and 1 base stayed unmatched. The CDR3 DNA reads TGCGCCAGCAGCTTTACTAGCGGGACCTACAATGAGCAGTTCTTC. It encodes CASSFTSGTYNEQFF.

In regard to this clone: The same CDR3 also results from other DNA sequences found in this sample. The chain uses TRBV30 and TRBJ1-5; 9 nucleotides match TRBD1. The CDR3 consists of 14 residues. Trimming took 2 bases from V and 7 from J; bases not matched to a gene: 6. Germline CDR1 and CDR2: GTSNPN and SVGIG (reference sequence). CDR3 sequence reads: CAWSLGQGGQPQHF. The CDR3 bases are TGTGCCTGGAGTCTGGGACAGGGAGGCCAGCCCCAGCATTTT.

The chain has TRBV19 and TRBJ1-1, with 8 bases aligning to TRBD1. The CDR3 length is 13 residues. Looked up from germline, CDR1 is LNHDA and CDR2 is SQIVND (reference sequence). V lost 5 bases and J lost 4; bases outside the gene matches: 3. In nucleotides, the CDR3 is TGTGCCAGTAGTGAACAGGGGGGCACTGAAGCTTTCTTT. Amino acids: CASSEQGGTEAFF.

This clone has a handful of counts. CDR3 residues: CASSSRDRWETQYF. CDR3 in DNA: TGTGCCAGCAGCTCCCGGGACAGGTGGGAGACCCAGTACTTC. The chain employs TRBV13 and TRBJ2-5, with TRBD1 matching 8 bases. This CDR3 region has 14 residues. The J segment lost 5 bases and the V segment lost 4 bases, leaving 6 bases of the junction unmatched. Germline lookup yields CDR1 PRHDT and CDR2 FYEKMQ (reference sequence).

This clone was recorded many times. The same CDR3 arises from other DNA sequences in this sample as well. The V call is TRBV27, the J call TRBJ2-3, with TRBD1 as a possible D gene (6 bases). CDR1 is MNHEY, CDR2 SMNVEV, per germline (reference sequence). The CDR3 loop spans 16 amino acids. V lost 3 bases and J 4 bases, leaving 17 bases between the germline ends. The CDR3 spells CASSFSLDRRPDTQYF. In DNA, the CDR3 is TGTGCCAGCAGTTTTTCCCTAGACAGGAGACCAGATACGCAGTATTTT.

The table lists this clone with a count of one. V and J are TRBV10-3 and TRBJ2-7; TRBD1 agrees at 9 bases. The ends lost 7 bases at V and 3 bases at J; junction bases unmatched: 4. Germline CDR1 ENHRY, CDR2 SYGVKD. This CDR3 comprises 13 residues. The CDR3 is CAIKGDRDYEQYF. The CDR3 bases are TGTGCCATCAAGGGGGACAGGGACTACGAGCAGTACTTC.

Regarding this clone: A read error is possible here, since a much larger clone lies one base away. The CDR3 spells CAGSQDRGFLETQYF. In nucleotides, the CDR3 is TGTGCCGGCAGCCAAGATCGGGGGTTTTTGGAGACCCAGTACTTC. V usage is TRBV14 and J usage is TRBJ2-5, with D perhaps matching TRBD2 (6 bases). The CDR3 is 15 amino acids. Germline CDR1 SGHDN, CDR2 FVKESK.

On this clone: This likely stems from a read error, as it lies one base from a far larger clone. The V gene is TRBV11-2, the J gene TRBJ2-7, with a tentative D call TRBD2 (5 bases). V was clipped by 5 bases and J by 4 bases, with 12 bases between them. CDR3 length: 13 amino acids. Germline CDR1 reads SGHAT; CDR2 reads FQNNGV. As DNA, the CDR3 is TGTGCCAGCAGCCAACTAGTGGGGTACGAGCAGTACTTC. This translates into CASSQLVGYEQYF.

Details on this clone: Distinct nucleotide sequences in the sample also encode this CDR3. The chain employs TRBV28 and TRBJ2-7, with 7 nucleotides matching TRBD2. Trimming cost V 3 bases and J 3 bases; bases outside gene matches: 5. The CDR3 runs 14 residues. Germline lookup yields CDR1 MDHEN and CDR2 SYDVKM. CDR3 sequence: CASSLPSGIYEQYF. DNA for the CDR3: TGTGCCAGCAGTTTGCCCAGCGGGATCTACGAGCAGTACTTC.

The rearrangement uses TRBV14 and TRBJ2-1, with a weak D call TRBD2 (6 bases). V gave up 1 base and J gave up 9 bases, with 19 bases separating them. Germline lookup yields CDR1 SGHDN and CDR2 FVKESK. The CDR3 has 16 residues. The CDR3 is CASSQGLVPLQGEQFF. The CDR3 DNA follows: TGTGCCAGCAGCCAAGGACTAGTTCCCTTACAAGGTGAGCAGTTCTTC.

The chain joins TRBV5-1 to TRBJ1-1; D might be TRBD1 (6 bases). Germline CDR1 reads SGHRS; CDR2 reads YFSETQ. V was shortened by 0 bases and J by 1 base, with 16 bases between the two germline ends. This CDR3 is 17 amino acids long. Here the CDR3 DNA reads TGCGCCAGCAGCTTGGAGGACAGTTCATGGGGGAACACTGAAGCTTTCTTT. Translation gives CASSLEDSSWGNTEAFF.